This TCR beta chain was identified in a study of T cell responses to AZD1222 COVID-19 vaccine. The ends lost 8 bases at V and 2 bases at J; junction bases unmatched: 5. The CDR3 covers 14 residues. The germline CDR1 and CDR2 sequences are MNHEY and SMNVEV (reference sequence). Produced via immunoSEQ multiplex PCR; TCRdb's table is partial and in-frame only. The table has about 140,000 clones, roughly 88% seen once. The input for sequencing was peripheral blood, taken on day 0 of AZD1222 vaccination. The clonotype was recovered from an adult in good health. The J gene is TRBJ1-5, the V gene TRBV27; TRBD1 matches 8 bases. The DNA of the CDR3 is TGTGCCAGCCGACTGACAGGGGGCAATCAGCCCCAGCATTTT. Protein product: CASRLTGGNQPQHF.